A single sample is the source of the 21 T cell receptor beta chains below, sequenced in a study of OX40 agonist ivuxolimab in advanced cancers. Profiling relied on immunoSEQ multiplex PCR, and the TCRdb table lists in-frame clones only, not all of them. The sample lists over 55,000 clones, about 90% occurring once. The material sequenced was CD4+ or CD8+ T cells sorted from blood, taken in a trial of the OX40 agonist ivuxolimab. Receptor source: an adult with an advanced solid tumor such as melanoma, head and neck, liver or kidney cancer.

V and J are TRBV5-1 and TRBJ2-2; the D gene could be TRBD1 or TRBD2 (5 bases each). Trimming left V 4 bases short and J 5 bases short, with 15 bases between. Germline CDR1 is SGHRS and CDR2 is YFSETQ. There are 15 residues in the CDR3. CDR3 bases: TGCGCCAGCAGCCCAACCCCGGGGCCTACCGGGGAGCTGTTTTTT. It yields the protein CASSPTPGPTGELFF.

This chain uses TRBV28 with TRBJ1-5; 7 bases match TRBD1. J was trimmed by 0 bases and V by 5 bases; bases with no gene match: 16. Germline loops: CDR1 MDHEN, CDR2 SYDVKM. The CDR3 extends over 19 amino acids. The CDR3 nucleotides are TGTGCCAGCAGTCTATCAAAAGGGGGCCTTCGATATAGCAATCAGCCCCAGCATTTT. As protein: CASSLSKGGLRYSNQPQHF.

The chain is built from TRBV28 and TRBJ2-5; D is ambiguous. CDR1 MDHEN and CDR2 SYDVKM come from the germline V gene. There are 13 residues in the CDR3. The V end was cut by 6 bases, the J end by 5 bases, with 13 bases between. CDR3 sequence (DNA): TGTGCCAGCAGCGGGCAGCCCCCCGAGACCCAGTACTTC. Protein product: CASSGQPPETQYF. Supplemented by reference TRBV28 and TRBJ2-5, the full variable domain reads DVKVTQSSRYLVKRTGEKVFLECVQDMDHENMFWYRQDPGLGLRLIYFSYDVKMKEKGDIPEGYSVSREKKERFSLILESASTNQTSMYLCASSGQPPETQYFGPGTRLLVL.

V and J are TRBV25-1 and TRBJ2-7; no clear D gene. Trimming removed 2 bases from V and 4 bases from J, with 9 bases in between. The length of the CDR3 is 13 residues. CDR1 MGHDK and CDR2 SYGVNS come from the germline V gene. The DNA for the CDR3 is TGTGCCAGCAGTGAAGGTGCGGTTTACGAGCAGTACTTC. Amino acids: CASSEGAVYEQYF.

The J gene is TRBJ2-5, the V gene TRBV23-1; possible D gene TRBD2, 5 bases. The DNA end is more similar to TRBJ2-7, so the J call may be wrong. TRBV23-1 is identified as an open reading frame with a role that is uncertain. The CDR3 has 15 residues. The CDR3 DNA sequence: TGCGCCAGCAGTCGACGGACGGGGTGGTCCTACGAGCAGTACTTC. Translating it yields CASSRRTGWSYEQYF.

The chain employs TRBV5-5 and TRBJ2-3; 7 nucleotides agree with TRBD1. There are 13 residues in the CDR3. Germline V gene sequence: CDR1 SGHKS, CDR2 YYEKEE (reference sequence). Unmatched junction bases numbered 2, after V lost 5 bases and J lost 2 bases. The chain's CDR3 is CASRGTATDTQYF. CDR3 sequence (DNA): TGTGCCAGCAGGGGGACAGCCACAGATACGCAGTATTTT. The variable domain in full, with the rest retrieved from reference TRBV5-5 and TRBJ2-3, is DAGVTQSPTHLIKTRGQQVTLRCSPISGHKSVSWYQQVLGQGPQFIFQYYEKEERGRGNFPDRFSARQFPNYSSELNVNALLLGDSALYLCASRGTATDTQYFGPGTRLTVL.

This clone was seen more than once but under ten times. The genes are TRBV28 and TRBJ2-7, with D tentatively TRBD2 (6 bases). CDR3 length: 14 residues. Between the trimmed V and J ends, which lost 3 bases and 0 bases, there was a span of 9 bases. The germline CDR1 and CDR2 sequences are MDHEN and SYDVKM. The CDR3 is CASSFGGSSYEQYF. CDR3 coding DNA: TGTGCCAGCAGTTTTGGGGGGAGCTCCTACGAGCAGTACTTC.

V gene TRBV11-2 combines with J gene TRBJ2-1; D unresolved. The germline gives CDR1 SGHAT, CDR2 FQNNGV. Trimming took off 1 base at V and 4 bases at J, with 5 bases between the two ends. The CDR3 runs to 13 residues. Here the CDR3 DNA reads TGTGCCAGCAGCTTAGGAAGGTACAATGAGCAGTTCTTC. Protein sequence: CASSLGRYNEQFF.

A few counts support this clone. The chain employs TRBV6-5 and TRBJ1-5, with a tentative D call TRBD1 (5 bases). This CDR3 region has 14 residues. Germline V gene data show CDR1 as MNHEY and CDR2 as SVGAGI. V was clipped by 6 bases and J by 2 bases, with 11 bases between them. DNA of the CDR3: TGTGCCAGCAGACGGGACGACGGCAATCAGCCCCAGCATTTT. Residues: CASRRDDGNQPQHF.

The chain couples TRBV5-6 to TRBJ1-1, with TRBD1 identical over 7 bases. Germline loops: CDR1 SGHDT, CDR2 YYEEEE. The CDR3 contains 15 residues. After removal of 4 bases from V and 4 bases from J, the junction contained 10 bases not matched to a gene. The CDR3 region has the DNA TGTGCCAGCAGCGGGATAACAGGGGCGGTCACTGAAGCTTTCTTT. Translation gives CASSGITGAVTEAFF.

This clone was observed a handful of times. The genes are TRBV30 and TRBJ1-2, with D hard to call. Trimming shortened V by 5 bases and J by 5 bases, and 9 bases separated the two germline ends. Germline values: CDR1 GTSNPN, CDR2 SVGIG (reference sequence). This CDR3 is 11 amino acids long. The CDR3 region has the DNA TGTGCCTGGTTAGGGCTTTATGGCTACACCTTC. Residues: CAWLGLYGYTF. Drawing the rest from reference TRBV30 and TRBJ1-2, the complete variable domain is SQTIHQWPATLVQPVGSPLSLECTVEGTSNPNLYWYRQAAGRGLQLLFYSVGIGQISSEVPQNLSASRPQDRQFILSSKKLLLSDSGFYLCAWLGLYGYTFGSGTRLTVV.

The V call is TRBV11-1, the J call TRBJ2-3, with D unresolved. Trimming removed 0 bases at V and 3 bases at J, with 10 bases between. CDR1 is SGHAT, CDR2 FQDESV, per germline (reference sequence). The CDR3 is made up of 15 amino acids. As DNA, the CDR3 is TGTGCCAGCAGCTTAGCGTGGCGACCTACAGATACGCAGTATTTT. This encodes CASSLAWRPTDTQYF. The variable domain in full, with the rest retrieved from reference TRBV11-1 and TRBJ2-3, is EAEVAQSPRYKITEKSQAVAFWCDPISGHATLYWYRQILGQGPELLVQFQDESVVDDSQLPKDRFSAERLKGVDSTLKIQPAELGDSAMYLCASSLAWRPTDTQYFGPGTRLTVL.

The chain has TRBV6-6 and TRBJ2-7; D is uncertain. Trimming left V 4 bases short and J 0 bases short, with 10 bases between. Germline assignment: CDR1 MNHNY and CDR2 SVGAGI (reference sequence). This CDR3 has 14 amino acids. The CDR3 region is CASSSSSNSYEQYF. The CDR3 coding sequence is TGTGCCAGCAGTTCCAGTTCCAACTCCTACGAGCAGTACTTC.

V gene TRBV7-2 combines with J gene TRBJ2-7, with TRBD1 as a possible D gene (5 bases). The V and J ends lost 5 bases and 2 bases respectively, with 10 bases between them. The germline V gene has CDR1 SGHTA and CDR2 FQGNSA. This CDR3 has 13 residues. CDR3 amino acids: CASSKDIAYEQYF. The CDR3 bases are TGTGCCAGCAGCAAGGACATCGCCTACGAGCAGTACTTC.

This sequence joins TRBV7-2 and TRBJ2-6; D may match TRBD1 or TRBD2 (5 bases each). Per germline, CDR1 SGHTA and CDR2 FQGNSA. V lost 4 bases and J 0 bases, leaving 13 bases between the germline ends. The CDR3 length is 17 residues. CDR3 protein: CASSSPGRASGANVLTF. The CDR3 DNA reads TGTGCCAGCAGCTCCCCGGGACGGGCCTCTGGGGCCAACGTCCTGACTTTC. Complete variable domain (other parts from reference TRBV7-2 and TRBJ2-6): GAGVSQSPSNKVTEKGKDVELRCDPISGHTALYWYRQSLGQGLEFLIYFQGNSAPDKSGLPSDRFSAERTGGSVSTLTIQRTQQEDSAVYLCASSSPGRASGANVLTFGAGSRLTVL.

The CDR3 loop is CASKRGGYTEQYF. The CDR3 DNA is TGTGCCAGTAAGAGGGGCGGGTACACCGAGCAGTACTTC. J is TRBJ2-7 and V is TRBV28; the D gene could be TRBD1 or TRBD2 (5 bases each). The length of the CDR3 is 13 residues. CDR1 and CDR2 (germline): MDHEN, SYDVKM. V was clipped by 9 bases and J by 6 bases, with 18 bases between them.

This CDR3 reads CASSAVAGGSYEQYF. The DNA of the CDR3 is TGTGCCAGTAGTGCCGTAGCGGGAGGGTCCTACGAGCAGTACTTC. The chain links TRBV19 to TRBJ2-7; 11 nucleotides align to TRBD2. Germline loops: CDR1 LNHDA, CDR2 SQIVND (reference sequence). Trimming removed 5 bases from V and 1 base from J; junction bases left unmatched: 4. This CDR3 is built from 15 residues.

V and J are TRBV6-5 and TRBJ2-2; no reliable D call. CDR1 MNHEY and CDR2 SVGAGI come from the germline V gene. Trimming took off 10 bases at V and 0 bases at J, with 15 bases between the two ends. This CDR3 is built from 15 residues. CDR3 sequence: CATGKDTANTGELFF. The CDR3 nucleotides read TGTGCCACCGGTAAAGACACCGCGAACACCGGGGAGCTGTTTTTT.

The chain couples TRBV5-6 to TRBJ2-5; TRBD2 might be the D (5 bases). CDR1 is SGHDT and CDR2 is YYEEEE in the germline V gene. V lost 4 bases, J lost 5 bases, and 9 bases lay in between. CDR3 length: 12 amino acids. The CDR3 protein is CASSPGMETQYF. The CDR3 nucleotides are TGTGCCAGCAGCCCCGGGATGGAGACCCAGTACTTC.

Only one count was recorded for this clone. This chain links TRBV29-1 with TRBJ2-5; D unresolved. Germline values: CDR1 SQVTM, CDR2 ANQGSEA. This CDR3 spans 14 amino acids. V lost 4 bases and J 1 base, leaving 13 bases between the germline ends. CDR3 nucleotide sequence: TGCAGCGTTGCTTGGGCCGGGCTCCAAGAGACCCAGTACTTC. Translated: CSVAWAGLQETQYF. Supplemented by reference TRBV29-1 and TRBJ2-5, the full variable domain reads SAVISQKPSRDICQRGTSLTIQCQVDSQVTMMFWYRQQPGQSLTLIATANQGSEATYESGFVIDKFPISRPNLTFSTLTVSNMSPEDSSIYLCSVAWAGLQETQYFGPGTRLLVL.

CDR3 amino acids: CASIGAPPRGTQYF. CDR3 DNA: TGTGCCAGTATTGGCGCTCCGCCACGGGGTACGCAGTATTTT. This chain uses TRBV19 with TRBJ2-3; tentative D call: TRBD2 (5 bases). There are 14 residues in the CDR3. V was clipped by 7 bases and J by 8 bases, with 19 bases between them. CDR1 is LNHDA and CDR2 is SQIVND in the germline V gene (reference sequence).